A single sample gave rise to the 9 T cell receptor beta chains below, sequenced in a study of OX40 agonist ivuxolimab in advanced cancers. Only in-frame clones appear in the TCRdb table, and some are missing; sequencing was by immunoSEQ multiplex PCR. The sample has tens of thousands of clones; 70% to 90% are singletons. The sequences come from CD4+ or CD8+ T cells sorted from blood, collected in a trial of the OX40 agonist ivuxolimab. The receptors shown here come from an adult with an advanced solid tumor such as melanoma, head and neck, liver or kidney cancer.

The V call is TRBV11-1, the J call TRBJ2-5, with D possibly matching TRBD1 (5 bases). Per the germline V gene, CDR1 is SGHAT and CDR2 is FQDESV (reference sequence). The CDR3 totals 12 residues. Deletions cut 11 bases from V and 4 bases from J, with 14 bases between. This CDR3 is CASSPQGETQYF. DNA of the CDR3: TGTGCCTCCTCCCCCCAGGGAGAGACCCAGTACTTC.

V and J are TRBV9 and TRBJ2-3; D gene ambiguous. This CDR3 is 16 amino acids long. Germline lookup yields CDR1 SGDLS and CDR2 YYNGEE. Deletions cut 1 base from V and 0 bases from J, with 12 bases between. This CDR3 is CASSVTPLTSTDTQYF. DNA for the CDR3: TGTGCCAGCAGCGTAACCCCACTGACTAGCACAGATACGCAGTATTTT.

The genes are TRBV4-1 and TRBJ2-2, with unresolved D. The CDR3 is made up of 13 amino acids. V was trimmed by 2 bases and J by 2 bases, leaving 3 bases between them. In germline, CDR1 is MGHRA, CDR2 YSYEKL. CDR3 sequence (DNA): TGCGCCAGCAGCCAATTCAACACCGGGGAGCTGTTTTTT. Its translation: CASSQFNTGELFF.

The chain recombines TRBV9 with TRBJ1-1; TRBD1 matches 9 bases. The CDR3 totals 16 residues. Looked up from germline, CDR1 is SGDLS and CDR2 is YYNGEE. The V and J ends lost 0 bases and 2 bases, in that order; junction bases with no gene match: 5. Here the CDR3 DNA reads TGTGCCAGCAGCGTAGCAGGACAGGGGTTAAACACTGAAGCTTTCTTT. Translating gives CASSVAGQGLNTEAFF.

The V and J genes are TRBV2 and TRBJ2-7; TRBD2 might be the D (5 bases). Trimming pared 1 base from V and 4 bases from J, leaving 11 bases between. This CDR3 comprises 14 residues. Germline values: CDR1 SNHLY, CDR2 FYNNEI. The CDR3 loop is CASSEGEGVYEQYF. As DNA, the CDR3 is TGTGCCAGCAGTGAAGGAGAGGGAGTTTACGAGCAGTACTTC.

The chain is built from TRBV6-4 and TRBJ2-2; D unresolved. The CDR3 has 14 amino acids. Between the trimmed V and J ends, which lost 8 bases and 4 bases, there was a span of 14 bases. CDR1 and CDR2 (germline): MRHNA, SNTAGT. CDR3 in DNA: TGTGCCAGCGAACCCGAGCCGGGCACCGGGGAGCTGTTTTTT. This translates into CASEPEPGTGELFF.

The V gene is TRBV2, the J gene TRBJ2-7; D is unresolved. The CDR3 loop spans 11 amino acids. V was cut by 9 bases and J by 5 bases, with 11 bases left in between. The germline V gene encodes CDR1 SNHLY and CDR2 FYNNEI. The CDR3 DNA reads TGTGCCAGTCGGAGAGGTGACGAGCAGTACTTC. Encoded protein: CASRRGDEQYF.

J is TRBJ2-3 and V is TRBV5-1, with 9 positions matching TRBD2. Looked up from germline, CDR1 is SGHRS and CDR2 is YFSETQ. The ends lost 0 bases at V and 2 bases at J; junction bases unmatched: 4. There are 16 residues in the CDR3. The CDR3, as DNA: TGCGCCAGCAGCTTGGTTGGCGGGGGGGCCACAGATACGCAGTATTTT. This codes for CASSLVGGGATDTQYF.

The rearrangement joins TRBV18 to TRBJ2-3, with D uncertain. Germline V lookup: CDR1 KGHSH, CDR2 LQKENI. There are 15 residues in the CDR3. The V end lost 3 bases, the J end lost 5 bases, and 15 bases lay between the germline ends. CDR3 in amino acids: CASSPGVSAGDTQYF. CDR3 DNA sequence: TGTGCCAGCTCACCTGGGGTCTCGGCCGGAGATACGCAGTATTTT.